This entry lists 31 T cell receptor beta chains sequenced from one sample in a study of cytomegalovirus exposure and HLA in healthy donors. 13 Jbeta primers and 60 Vbeta primers were used for the PCR. The protocol was immunoSEQ multiplex PCR, while the TCRdb copy is restricted to in-frame clones and leaves out a portion. The sample holds 50,000 to 60,000 clones, 73% seen once. The source material was PBMCs. The receptors come from a man younger than 35 in good health and CMV-seronegative.

The rearrangement joins TRBV7-2 to TRBJ1-1; TRBD1 agrees at 8 bases. Germline V lookup: CDR1 SGHTA, CDR2 FQGNSA. The CDR3 extends over 14 amino acids. The ends lost 2 bases at V and 8 bases at J; junction bases unmatched: 7. The CDR3, as DNA: TGTGCCAGCAGCTTACCCGACAGGGGAGACGAAGCTTTCTTT. It translates to CASSLPDRGDEAFF.

This chain uses TRBV4-3 with TRBJ1-2; D might be TRBD1 (6 bases). Trimming removed 3 bases from V and 4 bases from J, with 15 bases in between. Germline loops: CDR1 LGHNA, CDR2 YSLEER. CDR3 length: 15 residues. The CDR3 DNA reads TGCGCCAGCAGCCAGAGTAGCAGGGGTAGCTATGGCTACACCTTC. Amino acids: CASSQSSRGSYGYTF.

This clone was recorded once. This chain joins TRBV5-6 and TRBJ2-7, with D possibly matching TRBD1 (5 bases). V dropped 4 bases and J dropped 4 bases, with 9 bases sitting between them. In germline, CDR1 is SGHDT, CDR2 YYEEEE. The CDR3 runs 12 residues. The CDR3 reads CASSETGYEQYF. The CDR3 DNA follows: TGTGCCAGCAGCGAAACAGGATACGAGCAGTACTTC.

This clone occurred a few times. The chain employs TRBV19 and TRBJ2-7; perhaps TRBD2 as D (6 bases). Trimming cost V 0 bases and J 5 bases, with 11 bases left between them. Germline V lookup: CDR1 LNHDA, CDR2 SQIVND (reference sequence). The CDR3 spans 14 residues. CDR3 sequence reads: CASSIEGGADEQYF. The CDR3 bases are TGTGCCAGTAGTATAGAGGGGGGAGCCGACGAGCAGTACTTC. The complete variable domain, with remaining parts taken from reference TRBV19 and TRBJ2-7, reads DGGITQSPKYLFRKEGQNVTLSCEQNLNHDAMYWYRQDPGQGLRLIYYSQIVNDFQKGDIAEGYSVSREKKESFPLTVTSAQKNPTAFYLCASSIEGGADEQYFGPGTRLTVT.

The J gene is TRBJ2-3, the V gene TRBV10-3; 8 bases agree with TRBD2. Losses at the gene ends were 6 bases for V and 4 bases for J; bases not matched to a gene: 9. The CDR3 has 15 residues. Germline V lookup: CDR1 ENHRY, CDR2 SYGVKD. The CDR3 protein is CAIRVLAGRSDTQYF. DNA for the CDR3: TGTGCCATCAGGGTCCTAGCGGGCCGGTCAGATACGCAGTATTTT.

V and J are TRBV10-3 and TRBJ1-1; D is perhaps TRBD1 (6 bases). V gave up 8 bases and J gave up 1 base, with 14 bases separating them. The germline V gene has CDR1 ENHRY and CDR2 SYGVKD. The CDR3 contains 14 residues. The CDR3 reads CAIQGQGSNTEAFF. The CDR3 DNA sequence: TGTGCCATCCAGGGCCAGGGGTCGAACACTGAAGCTTTCTTT.

This clone came up a few times. The V call is TRBV28, the J call TRBJ1-1, with D uncertain. The length of the CDR3 is 12 residues. Trimming stripped 7 bases from V and 6 bases from J, with 12 bases between. Germline V gene sequence: CDR1 MDHEN, CDR2 SYDVKM. The CDR3 DNA sequence: TGTGCCAGCACTTCTCTAACAGCTGAAGCTTTCTTT. Protein sequence: CASTSLTAEAFF.

The chain carries TRBV4-1 and TRBJ2-3; 7 bases are a match to TRBD2. The CDR3 covers 17 residues. Germline V gene sequence: CDR1 MGHRA, CDR2 YSYEKL. The trim removed 3 bases at V and 4 bases at J, leaving 13 bases unmatched. The CDR3 coding sequence is TGCGCCAGCAGCCAGGGTAGACTAGCAGGCAGGGCAGATACGCAGTATTTT. Residues: CASSQGRLAGRADTQYF.

The chain uses TRBV25-1 and TRBJ1-1; possible D gene TRBD1, 5 bases. The germline CDR1 and CDR2 sequences are MGHDK and SYGVNS. The CDR3 is made up of 12 amino acids. The V end lost 1 base, the J end lost 11 bases, and 11 bases lay between the germline ends. CDR3 region: CASSEFSGRAFF. The CDR3 DNA reads TGTGCCAGCAGTGAATTCTCAGGGAGGGCTTTCTTT. Supplemented by reference TRBV25-1 and TRBJ1-1, the full variable domain reads EADIYQTPRYLVIGTGKKITLECSQTMGHDKMYWYQQDPGMELHLIHYSYGVNSTEKGDLSSESTVSRIRTEHFPLTLESARPSHTSQYLCASSEFSGRAFFGQGTRLTVV.

This clone appeared a few times. The chain links TRBV5-1 to TRBJ1-5; D ambiguous. The CDR3 has 13 residues. Germline V gene lookup returns CDR1 SGHRS and CDR2 YFSETQ. Trimming removed 3 bases from V and 5 bases from J, with 9 bases in between. CDR3 protein: CASSSEGDQPQHF. CDR3 sequence (DNA): TGCGCCAGCAGCTCGGAGGGCGATCAGCCCCAGCATTTT.

This rearrangement joins TRBV30 to TRBJ2-1, with 12 bases matching TRBD2. This CDR3 contains 12 residues. Germline V gene data show CDR1 as GTSNPN and CDR2 as SVGIG (reference sequence). Unmatched junction bases numbered 3, after V lost 7 bases and J lost 8 bases. This CDR3 reads CASTSGGYEQFF. The CDR3 DNA reads TGTGCCTCGACTAGCGGGGGATATGAGCAGTTCTTC.

The chain is built from TRBV7-2 and TRBJ1-4; D uncertain. This CDR3 region has 15 residues. From germline, CDR1 is SGHTA and CDR2 FQGNSA. V lost 3 bases and J 0 bases, leaving 8 bases between the germline ends. The CDR3 here is CASSLSSATNEKLFF. As DNA, the CDR3 is TGTGCCAGCAGCTTGAGCAGCGCAACTAATGAAAAACTGTTTTTT. The full variable domain, completed using reference TRBV7-2 and TRBJ1-4, is GAGVSQSPSNKVTEKGKDVELRCDPISGHTALYWYRQSLGQGLEFLIYFQGNSAPDKSGLPSDRFSAERTGGSVSTLTIQRTQQEDSAVYLCASSLSSATNEKLFFGSGTQLSVL.

CDR3 loop: CASSQNQAQGASEQYF. The CDR3 DNA reads TGTGCCAGCAGCCAAAATCAGGCTCAGGGGGCCTCCGAGCAGTACTTC. The chain couples TRBV4-2 to TRBJ2-7; 8 positions agree with TRBD1. Unmatched junction bases numbered 12, after V lost 2 bases and J lost 6 bases. CDR1 is LGHNA and CDR2 is YNFKEQ in the germline V gene. CDR3 length equals 16 residues.

The chain carries TRBV7-2 and TRBJ1-5; D gene ambiguous. The CDR3 contains 14 residues. Trimming removed 5 bases from V and 2 bases from J, with 10 bases in between. Germline V gene data show CDR1 as SGHTA and CDR2 as FQGNSA. For the CDR3, the DNA is TGTGCCAGCAGCCGGGGAGGAGGCAATCAGCCCCAGCATTTT. This codes for CASSRGGGNQPQHF.

The V and J genes are TRBV7-2 and TRBJ1-2; 7 nucleotides agree with TRBD1. Unmatched junction bases numbered 11, after V lost 2 bases and J lost 5 bases. Germline-derived CDR1 and CDR2 are SGHTA and FQGNSA. The CDR3 consists of 16 residues. CDR3 in amino acids: CASSLTGQPSEYGYTF. CDR3 nucleotides: TGTGCCAGCAGCTTAACGGGACAGCCCTCTGAGTATGGCTACACCTTC.

The chain couples TRBV29-1 to TRBJ1-1; D gene ambiguous. CDR3 length equals 11 residues. V lost 6 bases, J lost 7 bases, and 12 bases lay in between. The germline V gene encodes CDR1 SQVTM and CDR2 ANQGSEA. The CDR3 sequence is CSVATGIEAFF. As DNA, the CDR3 is TGCAGCGTCGCTACCGGGATTGAAGCTTTCTTT. Full variable domain (missing parts from reference TRBV29-1 and TRBJ1-1): SAVISQKPSRDICQRGTSLTIQCQVDSQVTMMFWYRQQPGQSLTLIATANQGSEATYESGFVIDKFPISRPNLTFSTLTVSNMSPEDSSIYLCSVATGIEAFFGQGTRLTVV.

The chain employs TRBV4-2 and TRBJ1-2; 9 bases match TRBD1. Trimming at V came to 3 bases and at J to 4 bases, leaving 12 bases not matched to a gene. The CDR3 is made up of 17 amino acids. The V gene's germline CDR1 is LGHNA and CDR2 YNFKEQ. The CDR3 sequence: CASSQDADRGSSYGYTF. CDR3 in DNA: TGTGCCAGCAGCCAGGACGCAGACAGGGGGAGTTCCTATGGCTACACCTTC.

The V call is TRBV10-3, the J call TRBJ1-3, with no clear D. V shed 3 bases and J shed 3 bases, with 9 bases lying between them. Per the germline V gene, CDR1 is ENHRY and CDR2 is SYGVKD. There are 14 residues in the CDR3. The CDR3 protein is CAISDSEVGNTIYF. In DNA form, the CDR3 reads TGTGCCATCAGTGATTCCGAGGTTGGAAACACCATATATTTT.

This clone was counted a few times. The rearrangement links TRBV6-5 to TRBJ1-5, with 9 nucleotides matching TRBD1. The CDR3 totals 15 residues. Germline assignment: CDR1 MNHEY and CDR2 SVGAGI. Trimming took 4 bases from V and 4 from J; bases not matched to a gene: 5. Here the CDR3 reads CASSLGQGKNQPQHF. Here the CDR3 DNA reads TGTGCCAGCAGTTTGGGACAGGGCAAGAATCAGCCCCAGCATTTT.

This chain joins TRBV27 and TRBJ1-2; 9 bases are a match to TRBD1. Germline V lookup: CDR1 MNHEY, CDR2 SMNVEV (reference sequence). Trimming removed 8 bases from V and 14 bases from J; junction bases left unmatched: 18. CDR3 length equals 14 residues. CDR3 sequence: CASGIRDRERGITF. The CDR3 DNA reads TGTGCCAGCGGAATCCGGGACAGGGAACGTGGCATTACCTTC.

The chain has TRBV18 and TRBJ1-6, with D unresolved. The CDR3 is made up of 15 amino acids. The V and J ends lost 2 bases and 7 bases respectively, with 12 bases between them. Germline-derived CDR1 and CDR2 are KGHSH and LQKENI. For the CDR3, the DNA is TGTGCCAGCTCACCAACGGGATCTTCGAATTCACCCCTCCACTTT. It translates to CASSPTGSSNSPLHF.

This chain joins TRBV5-4 and TRBJ1-6, with TRBD1 matching 8 bases. The germline V gene encodes CDR1 SGHNT and CDR2 YYREEE (reference sequence). The CDR3 is made up of 13 amino acids. V was clipped by 4 bases and J by 9 bases; unmatched bases: 3. The CDR3, as DNA: TGTGCCAGCAGCCAGGACAGGGCTTCACCCCTCCACTTT. It codes for CASSQDRASPLHF. The full variable domain, its missing parts supplied by reference TRBV5-4 and TRBJ1-6, is ETGVTQSPTHLIKTRGQQVTLRCSSQSGHNTVSWYQQALGQGPQFIFQYYREEENGRGNFPPRFSGLQFPNYSSELNVNALELDDSALYLCASSQDRASPLHFGNGTRLTVT.

Points on this clone: The junction and the germline gene differ at one end; a read error may be behind it. This chain joins TRBV6-1 and TRBJ2-7; 7 nucleotides match TRBD1. CDR3 length equals 15 residues. CDR1 and CDR2 (germline): MNHNS, SASEGT. As DNA, the CDR3 is TGTGCCAGCAGGGAAGGGGGCGGATCCTCTAGCGAGCAGTACTTC. Translation: CASREGGGSSSEQYF.

The rearrangement links TRBV7-8 to TRBJ2-5; 13 bases fit TRBD2. V was pared by 1 base and J by 1 base, with 6 bases of the junction left unmatched. Germline V lookup: CDR1 SGHVS, CDR2 FQNEAQ. The CDR3 spans 18 residues. The CDR3 DNA reads TGTGCCAGCAGCTTAGGGACTAGCGGGAGATGGGTCCAAGAGACCCAGTACTTC. Residues: CASSLGTSGRWVQETQYF.

The chain is built from TRBV7-2 and TRBJ2-2, with TRBD2 identical over 13 bases. V shed 5 bases and J 5 bases; nucleotides not matched to a gene: 8. The CDR3 has 17 amino acids. The germline V gene encodes CDR1 SGHTA and CDR2 FQGNSA. CDR3 amino acids: CASSTLTSGRRTGELFF. CDR3 coding DNA: TGTGCCAGCAGCACCCTGACTAGCGGGAGGCGAACCGGGGAGCTGTTTTTT.

This clone was counted between two and nine times. The V call is TRBV30, the J call TRBJ1-5; TRBD1 matches 9 bases. CDR1 GTSNPN and CDR2 SVGIG come from the germline V gene (reference sequence). The CDR3 spans 15 residues. J gave up 7 bases and V 5 bases, and 12 bases lay outside the gene matches. The CDR3 sequence: CAWSLRGQGWQPQHF. In DNA, the CDR3 is TGTGCCTGGTCCCTCCGGGGACAGGGCTGGCAGCCCCAGCATTTT.

The genes are TRBV14 and TRBJ2-7; a weak D match, TRBD1 (5 bases). The germline gives CDR1 SGHDN, CDR2 FVKESK. V gave up 3 bases and J gave up 7 bases, with 13 bases separating them. CDR3 length: 13 amino acids. In DNA, the CDR3 is TGTGCCAGCAGCCACAGGGTCTTCGGGGAGCAGTACTTC. It yields the protein CASSHRVFGEQYF.

This rearrangement joins TRBV5-1 to TRBJ1-1; 7 positions agree with TRBD1. The CDR3 loop spans 15 amino acids. V trimming: 4 bases; J trimming: 5 bases; junction bases outside the gene matches: 11. Germline loops: CDR1 SGHRS, CDR2 YFSETQ. The CDR3, as DNA: TGCGCCAGCAGCCCTACAGAGCTCAGGGGGACTGAAGCTTTCTTT. This gives the protein CASSPTELRGTEAFF.

This chain connects TRBV6-5 to TRBJ1-2; the match to TRBD1 covers 10 bases. Germline trimming cut 6 bases from V and 7 bases from J; bases unmatched to any gene: 8. Germline loops: CDR1 MNHEY, CDR2 SVGAGI. The length of the CDR3 is 14 residues. The CDR3 DNA sequence: TGTGCCAGCAGCCACCGGGACAGGGGTGGTGGCTACACCTTC. It specifies CASSHRDRGGGYTF.

The V call is TRBV4-1, the J call TRBJ1-2; a possible D gene is TRBD1 (6 bases). The CDR3 runs 14 residues. Trimming left V 4 bases short and J 3 bases short, with 12 bases between. Per germline, CDR1 MGHRA and CDR2 YSYEKL. CDR3 protein: CASSPSTGHYGYTF. The CDR3 bases are TGCGCCAGCAGCCCCTCGACAGGACACTATGGCTACACCTTC.

This clone was detected once. The V gene is TRBV7-3, the J gene TRBJ2-5; unclear D gene. Per germline, CDR1 SGHTA and CDR2 FQGTGA. The germline V and J ends were trimmed by 1 base and 1 base, with 4 bases remaining between them. This CDR3 is built from 13 residues. The CDR3 region has the DNA TGTGCCAGCAGCTTAAGGCCCCAAGAGACCCAGTACTTC. Translation: CASSLRPQETQYF.